A selection of T cell receptor beta chains follows, all from one sample in a study of blood T cell repertoires in COVID-19. Assay: immunoSEQ multiplex PCR; the TCRdb copy retains only in-frame clones and omits some. The sample shows around 100,000 clones, more than 70% of them seen only once. The sample taken for sequencing was peripheral blood. These receptors were taken from a man aged 45-60 years with COVID-19, enrolled during active disease. Each CDR3 is given with its conserved first and last residue. D genes are given only for firm matches. Clone sizes are given selectively: once, few, many, or a class where the clone is expanded.

TRBJ1-1	TRBV3-1/TRBV3-2	.	.	TGTGCCAGCAGCCAAGATATGGGACTTAAGGGTCGAGCTTTCTTT	CASSQDMGLKGRAFF
TRBJ1-2	TRBV7-9	TRBD1	.	TGTGCCAGCAGGGCGACAGGGACGGATGGCTACACCTTC	CASRATGTDGYTF
TRBJ2-5	TRBV4-2	.	.	TGTGCCAGCAGCCAAGCAGCAGGGAAGGAGACCCAGTACTTC	CASSQAAGKETQYF
TRBJ2-7	TRBV19	.	.	TGTGCCAGTAGTATTACGGCAGGGGGGCCCTACGAGCAGTACTTC	CASSITAGGPYEQYF
TRBJ1-2	TRBV30	TRBD1	.	TGTGCCTGTAACAGGGGGCTAGTCTATGGCTACACCTTC	CACNRGLVYGYTF
TRBJ1-1	TRBV28	.	.	TGTGCCAGCGCCGACTCCACTGAAGCTTTCTTT	CASADSTEAFF
TRBJ2-3	TRBV7-2	TRBD2	.	TGTGCCAGTACCGGGGGGGTATTTGATACGCAGTATTTT	CASTGGVFDTQYF
TRBJ1-4	TRBV9	.	.	TGTGCCAGCAGCGTAGGGGAGACCTCTTGGGAAAAACTGTTTTTT	CASSVGETSWEKLFF
TRBJ2-5	TRBV9	TRBD2	.	TGTGCCAGCAGCCTCGGACTAGCGGCTGTAACGCAAGAGACCCAGTACTTC	CASSLGLAAVTQETQYF
TRBJ2-2	TRBV6-6	TRBD2	once	TGTGCCAGCAGTTATAGGGTCGCTAGCGGTGGCGGGGAGCTGTTTTTT	CASSYRVASGGGELFF
TRBJ2-1	TRBV6-5	.	.	TGTGCCAGCATGGCTTTCAATGAGCAGTTCTTC	CASMAFNEQFF
TRBJ2-1	TRBV23-1	.	few	TGCGCCAGCAGTCAACCCAGGGGCCTGATCCCAGGGGACAATGAGCAGTTCTTC	CASSQPRGLIPGDNEQFF
TRBJ2-7	TRBV11-2	.	.	TGTGCCAGCAGCCCCCCAAGCCCCGAGCAGTACTTC	CASSPPSPEQYF
TRBJ2-7	TRBV4-3	TRBD1	.	TGCGCCAGCAGCGCCTGGACAGGGACCTCCTACGAGCAGTACTTC	CASSAWTGTSYEQYF
TRBJ1-3	TRBV12-3/TRBV12-4	.	.	TGTGCCAGCACCTCCTTAGCTGGAAACACCATATATTTT	CASTSLAGNTIYF
TRBJ1-2	TRBV2	TRBD1	.	TGTGCCAGCGGGTGGACAGGGGGCGCCTTGGATGGCTACACCTTC	CASGWTGGALDGYTF
TRBJ1-4	TRBV19	.	.	TGTGCCAGTAGTATGGGTCCAACGGGTCGAAATGAAAAACTGTTTTTT	CASSMGPTGRNEKLFF
TRBJ1-2	TRBV28	.	.	TGTGCCAGCAGTTTACGGGAGGGGACCTATGGCTACACCTTC	CASSLREGTYGYTF
TRBJ2-5	TRBV24-1	TRBD1	.	TGTGCCACCAGTGATGGGACAGGTATGGAGACCCAGTACTTC	CATSDGTGMETQYF
TRBJ1-5	TRBV19	TRBD1	.	TGTGCCAGTAATCCGGGACAGGGGGCTTTTAATCAGCCCCAGCATTTT	CASNPGQGAFNQPQHF
TRBJ1-1	TRBV18	.	.	TGTGCCAGCTCACGGCAGGAGAACACTGAAGCTTTCTTT	CASSRQENTEAFF
TRBJ1-2	TRBV5-5	.	.	TGTGCCAGCAAGCCTTACGACGGGAACTATGGCTACACCTTC	CASKPYDGNYGYTF